One sample yielded the 6 T cell receptor beta chains listed below, sequenced in a study of blood T cell repertoires in COVID-19. Method: immunoSEQ multiplex PCR; TCRdb's copy keeps in-frame clones and lacks some. The data hold fewer than 400,000 clones, with 75% to 90% observed a single time. Material: peripheral blood. Source of these receptors: a woman under 30 with acute or convalescent COVID-19.

The V call is TRBV5-8, the J call TRBJ1-1; no reliable D call. CDR1 and CDR2 from the germline V gene are SGHTS and YDEGEE. Between the trimmed V and J ends, which lost 3 bases and 4 bases, there was a span of 16 bases. This CDR3 is 15 amino acids long. CDR3 coding DNA: TGTGCCAGCAGCTGGAGACGGGTCGCGGGCACTGAAGCTTTCTTT. Its translation is CASSWRRVAGTEAFF.

The V gene is TRBV5-1, the J gene TRBJ2-1; possible D gene TRBD2, 5 bases. CDR3 size: 13 residues. The germline gives CDR1 SGHRS, CDR2 YFSETQ. Trimming left V 0 bases short and J 8 bases short, with 9 bases between. The CDR3 nucleotides read TGCGCCAGCAGCTTGGATTCCGGGGATGAGCAGTTCTTC. It translates to CASSLDSGDEQFF. Full variable domain (missing parts from reference TRBV5-1 and TRBJ2-1): KAGVTQTPRYLIKTRGQQVTLSCSPISGHRSVSWYQQTPGQGLQFLFEYFSETQRNKGNFPGRFSGRQFSNSRSEMNVSTLELGDSALYLCASSLDSGDEQFFGPGTRLTVL.

The V gene is TRBV20-1, the J gene TRBJ2-1; D possibly corresponds to TRBD2 (5 bases). This CDR3 has 10 residues. The germline V gene encodes CDR1 DFQATT and CDR2 SNEGSKA (reference sequence). V was shortened by 4 bases and J by 12 bases, with 10 bases between the two germline ends. The CDR3 coding sequence is TGCAGTGCTAAGGTGGGAGTGCAGTTCTTC. Translation: CSAKVGVQFF.

This clone has only one observation. The chain uses TRBV28 and TRBJ1-2; D unresolved. Trimming took off 2 bases at V and 4 bases at J, with 8 bases between the two ends. The CDR3 sequence is 13 residues long. CDR1 is MDHEN, CDR2 SYDVKM, per germline. The CDR3 nucleotides read TGTGCCAGCAGTTTAGCGAGGAGCTATGGCTACACCTTC. This translates into CASSLARSYGYTF.

This chain uses TRBV21-1 with TRBJ2-1; the table gives TRBD2 as D, unverified against the DNA. TRBV21-1 is a pseudogene locus. CDR3 length equals 19 residues. DNA of the CDR3: TGTGCCAGCAGCAAAAATCATGTTGTAGCGGGACCCCTAAGGAATGAGCAGTTCTTC. Residues: CASSKNHVVAGPLRNEQFF.

The chain couples TRBV5-8 to TRBJ1-4; maybe TRBD1 (5 bases). CDR3 size: 14 residues. CDR1 and CDR2 from the germline V gene are SGHTS and YDEGEE. Trimming pared 0 bases from V and 8 bases from J, leaving 11 bases between. The CDR3 loop reads CASSLGQGWEKLFF. The CDR3 region has the DNA TGTGCCAGCAGCTTGGGGCAGGGATGGGAAAAACTGTTTTTT.